Sequencing of this T cell receptor beta chain was carried out in a study of T cells in Graves' hyperthyroidism and ophthalmopathy. The trim removed 2 bases at V and 2 bases at J, leaving 1 base unmatched. The CDR3 loop spans 15 amino acids. Germline V gene sequence: CDR1 MNHNS, CDR2 SASEGT. By share of the sample, this clonotype is medium-sized. Authors of the study amplified TCR beta CDR3 regions from RNA transcripts. Primed by the HTBI set, a first-round RT-PCR was run on the TCR CDR3. MiXCR was run by TCRdb on the multiplex PCR reads, yielding one entry per CDR3 protein. The profile shows roughly 380,000 distinct CDR3 sequences, 19% of them singletons.

The TCR originated in a woman aged 18-29 years with Graves' hyperthyroidism. Source material: blood. This rearrangement joins TRBV6-1 to TRBJ2-7, with 12 positions matching TRBD2. CDR3: CASSERLAGAYEQYF. The DNA for the CDR3 is TGTGCCAGCAGTGAACGACTAGCGGGGGCCTACGAGCAGTACTTC.